The sequence of this T cell receptor (beta chain) was determined in a study of cytomegalovirus exposure and HLA in healthy donors. Findings and limits, study-wide: There were a few CMV-associated chains whose specificity for CMV antigens was confirmed in vitro.

As regards this clone: Its antigen is undetermined.

TCRdb keeps only in-frame clones here, not all; method: immunoSEQ multiplex PCR. The sample includes around 250,000 clones, around 87% of them seen just once. The material sequenced was PBMCs. This receptor was obtained from a woman in her late teens or twenties in good health and CMV-seronegative.

CDR3 loop: CASSIWTSGASYEQYF. As DNA, the CDR3 is TGTGCCAGTAGTATATGGACTAGCGGGGCAAGCTACGAGCAGTACTTC. This chain uses TRBV19 with TRBJ2-7, with 12 bases that match TRBD2. The CDR3 has 16 amino acids. The J segment lost 3 bases and the V segment lost 2 bases, leaving 5 bases of the junction unmatched. Germline CDR1 is LNHDA and CDR2 is SQIVND (reference sequence).